Each of the 6 T cell receptor beta chains below was sequenced from the same sample in a study of shared clonotypes between healthy human individuals. This table comes from immunoSEQ multiplex PCR, and its TCRdb copy is limited to in-frame clones, with some not included. The profile shows 2.3 million or so clones, about 92% of them singletons. Sequencing was done on a sample of naive CD4+ T cells from PBMCs. Subset indicated: CD45RA+ positively selected. All receptors derive from a man younger than 35 in good health. Some clones in this sample may be carry-over from other donors' samples.

The V gene is TRBV19, the J gene TRBJ1-3; tentatively, D is TRBD1 (5 bases). The CDR3 is made up of 13 amino acids. Per germline, CDR1 LNHDA and CDR2 SQIVND (reference sequence). Trimming left V 9 bases short and J 6 bases short, with 15 bases between. CDR3 region: CASKAQDANTIYF. Written as DNA, the CDR3 is TGTGCCAGCAAAGCACAGGATGCAAACACCATATATTTT.

This chain links TRBV18 with TRBJ1-5; the D gene is possibly TRBD1 (6 bases). The germline V and J ends were trimmed by 6 bases and 4 bases, with 7 bases remaining between them. The CDR3 sequence is 12 residues long. The germline gives CDR1 KGHSH, CDR2 LQKENI. In nucleotides, the CDR3 is TGTGCCAGCTCGCAGGGGAATCAGCCCCAGCATTTT. Translating it yields CASSQGNQPQHF.

This clone was counted a few times. V is TRBV7-9 and J is TRBJ1-1; no definite D call. The V gene's germline CDR1 is SEHNR and CDR2 FQNEAQ (reference sequence). Trimming pared 3 bases from V and 1 base from J, leaving 12 bases between. This CDR3 region has 15 residues. For the CDR3, the DNA is TGTGCCAGCAGCTTGGGCCTTATAGGGAACACTGAAGCTTTCTTT. Protein sequence: CASSLGLIGNTEAFF.

This chain connects TRBV2 to TRBJ2-7, with a tentative D call TRBD1 (6 bases). The CDR3 sequence is 13 residues long. Germline CDR1 SNHLY, CDR2 FYNNEI. Trimming took 3 bases from V and 5 from J, leaving 11 bases between them. The CDR3 coding sequence is TGTGCCAGCAGTGATACAGGGCGCAACGAGCAGTACTTC. The encoded protein is CASSDTGRNEQYF. Supplemented by reference TRBV2 and TRBJ2-7, the full variable domain reads EPEVTQTPSHQVTQMGQEVILRCVPISNHLYFYWYRQILGQKVEFLVSFYNNEISEKSEIFDDQFSVERPDGSNFTLKIRSTKLEDSAMYFCASSDTGRNEQYFGPGTRLTVT.

This chain joins TRBV19 and TRBJ2-7; tentatively, D is TRBD2 (5 bases). The CDR3 totals 13 residues. Deletions cut 6 bases from V and 2 bases from J, with 11 bases between. Germline CDR1 is LNHDA and CDR2 is SQIVND (reference sequence). The CDR3 reads CASRGRGTYEQYF. CDR3 nucleotides: TGTGCCAGTAGGGGCCGAGGGACCTACGAGCAGTACTTC. Together with reference TRBV19 and TRBJ2-7, the CDR3 gives the full variable domain: DGGITQSPKYLFRKEGQNVTLSCEQNLNHDAMYWYRQDPGQGLRLIYYSQIVNDFQKGDIAEGYSVSREKKESFPLTVTSAQKNPTAFYLCASRGRGTYEQYFGPGTRLTVT.

This clone was counted a single time. The chain employs TRBV2 and TRBJ2-5; 15 bases fit TRBD2. V gave up 7 bases and J gave up 5 bases; unmatched junction bases: 14. This CDR3 spans 18 amino acids. The germline gives CDR1 SNHLY, CDR2 FYNNEI. CDR3 DNA: TGTGCCAGCACTAACGGACTAGCGGGAGGGTCTGTTGGGGAGACCCAGTACTTC. Its translation: CASTNGLAGGSVGETQYF.